Detailed here is one T cell receptor beta chain. Antigen unknown. These data are taken from a study of blood T cells in healthy people across ages. Study results and caveats: In older individuals, TCR beta diversity per million T cells was lower, falling roughly linearly with age. One million T cells yielded diversity estimates that were considered underestimates.

The second PCR ran about 6 to 11 cycles with a sample-barcoded 5' primer and J-beta primers. Tagging of each cDNA molecule was performed by a template-switch adaptor with 12 random nucleotides. Every sample returned 2.5 million or more CDR3-containing paired-end reads. From the 5' RACE reads, TCRdb called clonotypes with MiXCR, one entry per CDR3 protein. The data show 700,000 or so distinct CDR3 sequences, roughly 20% seen once. The specimen sequenced was blood. The source of this sequence is a man in his 70s in good health.

This chain's CDR3 is CAIRNTGFAFF. In nucleotides, the CDR3 is TGTGCCATCAGAAATACAGGGTTCGCTTTCTTT. The J gene is TRBJ1-1, the V gene TRBV10-3; D is perhaps TRBD1 (6 bases). The germline CDR1 and CDR2 sequences are ENHRY and SYGVKD. The ends were cut back, 6 bases at V and 11 bases at J, with 13 bases in the middle. There are 11 residues in the CDR3.